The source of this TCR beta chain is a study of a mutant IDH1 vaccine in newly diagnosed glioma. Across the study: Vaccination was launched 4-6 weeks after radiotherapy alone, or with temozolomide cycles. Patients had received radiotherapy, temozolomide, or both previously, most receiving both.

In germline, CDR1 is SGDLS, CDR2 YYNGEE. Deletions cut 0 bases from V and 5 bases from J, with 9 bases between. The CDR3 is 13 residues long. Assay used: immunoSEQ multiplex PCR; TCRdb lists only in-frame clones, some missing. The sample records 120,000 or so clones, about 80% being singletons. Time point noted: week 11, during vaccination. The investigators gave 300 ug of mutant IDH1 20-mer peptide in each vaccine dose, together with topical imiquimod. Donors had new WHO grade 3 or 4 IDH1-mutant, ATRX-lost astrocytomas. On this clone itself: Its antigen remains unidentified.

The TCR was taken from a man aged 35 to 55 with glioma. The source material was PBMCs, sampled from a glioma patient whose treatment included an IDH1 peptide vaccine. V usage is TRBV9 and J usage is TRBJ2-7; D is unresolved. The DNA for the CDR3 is TGTGCCAGCAGCGTAGCTCTAGGGAACGAGCAGTACTTC. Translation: CASSVALGNEQYF.